What follows are 5 T cell receptor beta chains derived from one specimen sequenced in a study of T cell clones after liver transplantation. TCRdb keeps only in-frame clones here, not all; method: immunoSEQ multiplex PCR. Among around 80,000 clones listed, 70% to 85% were seen once. This specimen consisted of CD4+ T cells from blood, obtained approximately 3.5 years after liver transplant. These receptors all come from a human patient who received a liver transplant. The graft donor may have given rise to some T cells.

This chain links TRBV19 with TRBJ2-5; possibly TRBD2 for D (6 bases). The CDR3 sequence is 12 residues long. V was trimmed by 8 bases and J by 4 bases, leaving 11 bases between them. The V gene's germline CDR1 is LNHDA and CDR2 SQIVND (reference sequence). CDR3 protein: CASRQAGETQYF. For the CDR3, the DNA is TGTGCCAGTCGCCAAGCGGGAGAGACCCAGTACTTC. The full variable domain, its missing parts supplied by reference TRBV19 and TRBJ2-5, is DGGITQSPKYLFRKEGQNVTLSCEQNLNHDAMYWYRQDPGQGLRLIYYSQIVNDFQKGDIAEGYSVSREKKESFPLTVTSAQKNPTAFYLCASRQAGETQYFGPGTRLLVL.

The chain is built from TRBV5-1 and TRBJ2-1; 13 bases are a match to TRBD2. The CDR3 loop spans 17 amino acids. V gave up 4 bases and J gave up 7 bases; unmatched junction bases: 11. Germline V gene lookup returns CDR1 SGHRS and CDR2 YFSETQ. CDR3 amino acids: CASSTYRTSGRGNEQFF. The CDR3 coding sequence is TGCGCCAGCAGCACTTATCGTACTAGCGGGAGGGGAAATGAGCAGTTCTTC.

Only one count was recorded for this clone. The V call is TRBV27, the J call TRBJ2-3; D might be TRBD2 (5 bases). Germline-derived CDR1 and CDR2 are MNHEY and SMNVEV (reference sequence). CDR3 length: 15 amino acids. V lost 6 bases to trimming and J lost 0 bases, with 13 bases between them. DNA for the CDR3: TGTGCCAGCAGAGTATGGGGAGATAGCACAGATACGCAGTATTTT. This codes for CASRVWGDSTDTQYF.

The CDR3 loop is CASSPSGRGNIQYF. The CDR3 bases are TGCGCCAGCAGCCCCTCCGGGAGGGGAAACATTCAGTACTTC. The chain joins TRBV10-1 to TRBJ2-4; 8 positions agree with TRBD2. V lost 6 bases, J lost 6 bases, and 7 bases stayed unmatched. CDR3 length: 14 residues. CDR1 is WNHNN, CDR2 SYGVQD, per germline (reference sequence).

The chain combines TRBV7-2 with TRBJ2-7; D is perhaps TRBD1 or TRBD2 (5 bases each). Germline lookup yields CDR1 SGHTA and CDR2 FQGNSA. Trimming took off 5 bases at V and 2 bases at J, with 13 bases between the two ends. The CDR3 length is 14 residues. The CDR3 region is CASSVRDGPYEQYF. In DNA, the CDR3 is TGTGCCAGCAGCGTACGGGACGGCCCCTACGAGCAGTACTTC.